This is a list of T cell receptor beta chains from one sample in a study of blood T cell repertoires in COVID-19. Repertoires were generated with immunoSEQ multiplex PCR, while TCRdb's copy carries only in-frame clones and drops some. The sample has under 300,000 clones, around 86% seen once. The sequenced material came from peripheral blood. The receptors originated from a woman aged 70-85 years with active or convalescent COVID-19. Both conserved end residues are part of each CDR3. The order of the fields is J gene, CDR3 length, D gene, V gene, CDR3 protein, CDR3 DNA. The D gene is left open where the match is weak.

>TRBJ2-7|15|TRBD1|TRBV24-1
CATSPTGTGSYEQYF
TGTGCCACCAGTCCGACAGGGACAGGCTCCTACGAGCAGTACTTC
>TRBJ2-5|19|TRBD2|TRBV7-9
CASSLGRVGGGPSLETQYF
TGTGCCAGCAGCTTAGGGCGAGTAGGCGGGGGTCCTTCTCTGGAGACCCAGTACTTC
>TRBJ1-1|15|.|TRBV7-9
CASSISGMGNTEAFF
TGTGCCAGCAGCATTTCCGGGATGGGGAACACTGAAGCTTTCTTT
>TRBJ1-5|12|TRBD1|TRBV7-9
CASSPKQGSQHF
TGTGCCAGCAGCCCGAAACAGGGGTCCCAGCATTTT
>TRBJ1-5|16|TRBD1|TRBV7-9
CASSRDSGSLNQPQHF
TGTGCCAGCAGCCGGGACAGCGGTTCCCTCAATCAGCCCCAGCATTTT
>TRBJ2-5|15|.|TRBV5-1
CASSLDPEEQETQYF
TGCGCCAGCAGCTTGGACCCGGAGGAACAAGAGACCCAGTACTTC
>TRBJ1-5|14|.|TRBV27
CASSLAGSGQPQHF
TGTGCCAGCAGTTTGGCAGGGTCGGGCCAGCCCCAGCATTTT
>TRBJ1-1|11|.|TRBV20-1
CSASGQTEAFF
TGCAGTGCTAGTGGACAGACTGAAGCTTTCTTT
>TRBJ1-1|15|.|TRBV19
CASSIQGTANTEAFF
TGTGCCAGTAGTATCCAGGGGACGGCAAACACTGAAGCTTTCTTT
>TRBJ2-5|14|.|TRBV5-1
CASSLLPSGETQYF
TGCGCCAGCAGCCTGCTACCCTCCGGGGAGACCCAGTACTTC